The entry below gives a single TCR beta chain sequence along with its context. Each CDR3 protein gets one entry after TCRdb re-called the 5' RACE reads with MiXCR. The sample consists of under 250,000 distinct CDR3 sequences, 30% to 35% of them appearing once. This sample was taken from a study of CD8 T cells in ankylosing spondylitis. J lost 2 bases, V lost 6 bases, and 11 bases had no gene match. The CDR3 has 16 residues. The sequenced sample was blood, either unsorted or a sorted T cell fraction (not recorded which). This sequence was found in a male donor with ankylosing spondylitis or in good health (not recorded which). The V and J genes are TRBV12-3 or TRBV12-4 and TRBJ2-3, with 7 bases matching TRBD2. CDR3 amino acids: CASRPLAGGNTDTQYF. DNA for the CDR3: TGTGCCAGCAGGCCCCTTGCCGGGGGGAACACAGATACGCAGTATTTT.